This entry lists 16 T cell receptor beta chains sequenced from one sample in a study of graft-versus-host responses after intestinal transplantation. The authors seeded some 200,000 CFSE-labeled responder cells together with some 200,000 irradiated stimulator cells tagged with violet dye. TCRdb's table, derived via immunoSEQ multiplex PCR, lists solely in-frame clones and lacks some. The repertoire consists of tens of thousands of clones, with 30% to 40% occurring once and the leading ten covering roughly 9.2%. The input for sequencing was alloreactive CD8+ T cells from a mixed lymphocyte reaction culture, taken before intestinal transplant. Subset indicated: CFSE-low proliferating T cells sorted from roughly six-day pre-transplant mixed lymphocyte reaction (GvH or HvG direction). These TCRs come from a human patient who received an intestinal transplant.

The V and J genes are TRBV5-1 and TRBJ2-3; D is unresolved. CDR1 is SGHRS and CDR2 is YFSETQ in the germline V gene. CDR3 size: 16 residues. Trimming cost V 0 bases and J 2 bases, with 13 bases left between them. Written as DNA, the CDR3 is TGCGCCAGCAGCTTGGGAGATTCACCCTTCACAGATACGCAGTATTTT. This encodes CASSLGDSPFTDTQYF.

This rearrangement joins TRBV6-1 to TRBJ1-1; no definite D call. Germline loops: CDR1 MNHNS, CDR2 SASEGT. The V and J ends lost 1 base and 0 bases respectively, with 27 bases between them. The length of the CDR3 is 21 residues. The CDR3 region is CASSEDEEATLIVFMNTEAFF. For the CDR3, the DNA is TGTGCCAGCAGTGAAGATGAGGAAGCGACCCTGATTGTGTTCATGAACACTGAAGCTTTCTTT.

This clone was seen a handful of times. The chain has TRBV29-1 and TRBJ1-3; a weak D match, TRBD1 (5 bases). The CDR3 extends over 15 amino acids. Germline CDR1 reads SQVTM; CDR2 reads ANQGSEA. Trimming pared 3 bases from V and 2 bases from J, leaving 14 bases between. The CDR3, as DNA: TGCAGCGTTGATAACCAGGGTAGTACTGGAAACACCATATATTTT. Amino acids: CSVDNQGSTGNTIYF. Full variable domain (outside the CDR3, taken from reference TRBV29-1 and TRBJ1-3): SAVISQKPSRDICQRGTSLTIQCQVDSQVTMMFWYRQQPGQSLTLIATANQGSEATYESGFVIDKFPISRPNLTFSTLTVSNMSPEDSSIYLCSVDNQGSTGNTIYFGEGSWLTVV.

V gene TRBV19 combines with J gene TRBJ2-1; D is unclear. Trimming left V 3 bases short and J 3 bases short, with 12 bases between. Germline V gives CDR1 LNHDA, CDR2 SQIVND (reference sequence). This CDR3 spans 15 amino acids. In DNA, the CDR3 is TGTGCCAGTAGTATTGATGCTTCCGGCTACAATGAGCAGTTCTTC. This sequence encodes CASSIDASGYNEQFF.

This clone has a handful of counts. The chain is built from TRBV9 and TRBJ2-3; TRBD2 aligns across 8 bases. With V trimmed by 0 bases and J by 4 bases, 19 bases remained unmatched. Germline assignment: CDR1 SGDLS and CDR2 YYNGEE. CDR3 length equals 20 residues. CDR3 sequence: CASSVDSTKPGGRWSDTQYF. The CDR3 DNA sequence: TGTGCCAGCAGCGTAGATAGCACGAAGCCGGGAGGGCGATGGTCAGATACGCAGTATTTT.

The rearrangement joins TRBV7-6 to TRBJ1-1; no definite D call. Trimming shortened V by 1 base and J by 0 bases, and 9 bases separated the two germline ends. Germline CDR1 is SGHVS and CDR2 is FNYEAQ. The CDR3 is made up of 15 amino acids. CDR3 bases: TGTGCCAGCAGCTTAGTGGAGGGTATGAACACTGAAGCTTTCTTT. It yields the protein CASSLVEGMNTEAFF.

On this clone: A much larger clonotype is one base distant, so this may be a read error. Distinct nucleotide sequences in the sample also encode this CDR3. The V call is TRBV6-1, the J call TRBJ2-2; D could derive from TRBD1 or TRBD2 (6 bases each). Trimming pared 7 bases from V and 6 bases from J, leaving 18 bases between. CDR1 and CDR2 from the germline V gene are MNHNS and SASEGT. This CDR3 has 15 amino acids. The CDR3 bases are TGTGCCAGCACAATCCTTGGAGGGGGACCCGGGGAGCTGTTTTTT. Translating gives CASTILGGGPGELFF.

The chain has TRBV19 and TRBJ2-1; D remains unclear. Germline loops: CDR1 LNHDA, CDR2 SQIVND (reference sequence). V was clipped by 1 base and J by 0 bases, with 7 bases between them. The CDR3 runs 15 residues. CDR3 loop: CASSIAGLSYNEQFF. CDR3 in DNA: TGTGCCAGTAGTATAGCGGGCCTCTCCTACAATGAGCAGTTCTTC.

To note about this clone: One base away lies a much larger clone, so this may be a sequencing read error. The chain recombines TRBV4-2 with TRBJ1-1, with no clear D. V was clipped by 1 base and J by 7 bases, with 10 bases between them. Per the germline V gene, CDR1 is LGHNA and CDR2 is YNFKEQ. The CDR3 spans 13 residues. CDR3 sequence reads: CASSQGPSVEAFF. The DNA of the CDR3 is TGTGCCAGCAGCCAAGGACCCTCCGTTGAAGCTTTCTTT.

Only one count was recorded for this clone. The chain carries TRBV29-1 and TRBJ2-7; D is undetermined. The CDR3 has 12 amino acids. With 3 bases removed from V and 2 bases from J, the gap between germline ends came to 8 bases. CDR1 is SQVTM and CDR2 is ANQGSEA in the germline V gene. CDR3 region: CSVDLQPYEQYF. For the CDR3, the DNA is TGCAGCGTTGATTTGCAGCCCTACGAGCAGTACTTC.

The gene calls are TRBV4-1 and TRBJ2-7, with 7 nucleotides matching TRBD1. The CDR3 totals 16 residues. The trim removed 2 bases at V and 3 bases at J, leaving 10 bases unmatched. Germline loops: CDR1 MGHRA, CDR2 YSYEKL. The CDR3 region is CASSQKRQGTNYEQYF. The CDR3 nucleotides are TGCGCCAGCAGCCAAAAAAGACAGGGTACGAACTACGAGCAGTACTTC.

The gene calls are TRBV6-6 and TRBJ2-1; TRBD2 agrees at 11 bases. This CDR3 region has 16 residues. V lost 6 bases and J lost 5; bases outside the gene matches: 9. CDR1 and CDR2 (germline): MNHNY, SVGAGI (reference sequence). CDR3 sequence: CASSRSGLAADNEQFF. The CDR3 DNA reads TGTGCCAGCAGCCGCTCGGGACTAGCGGCCGACAATGAGCAGTTCTTC.

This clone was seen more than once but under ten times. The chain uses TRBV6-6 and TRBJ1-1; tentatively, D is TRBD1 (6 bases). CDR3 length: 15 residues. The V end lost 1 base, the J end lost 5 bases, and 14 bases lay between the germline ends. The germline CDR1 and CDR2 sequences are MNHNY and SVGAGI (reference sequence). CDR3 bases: TGTGCCAGCAGTTACTTAAGTCAGGGGAGAACTGAAGCTTTCTTT. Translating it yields CASSYLSQGRTEAFF.

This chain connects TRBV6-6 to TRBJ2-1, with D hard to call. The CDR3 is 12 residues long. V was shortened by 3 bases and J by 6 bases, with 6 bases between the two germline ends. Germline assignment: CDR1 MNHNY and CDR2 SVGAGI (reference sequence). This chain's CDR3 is CASSYRGNEQFF. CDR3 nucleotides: TGTGCCAGCAGTTATCGAGGCAATGAGCAGTTCTTC.

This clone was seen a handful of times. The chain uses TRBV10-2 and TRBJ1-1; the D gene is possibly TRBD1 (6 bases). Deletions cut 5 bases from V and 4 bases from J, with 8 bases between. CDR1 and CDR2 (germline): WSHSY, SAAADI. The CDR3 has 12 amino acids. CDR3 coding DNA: TGCGCCAGCAGTCAGGGGATCACTGAAGCTTTCTTT. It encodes CASSQGITEAFF.

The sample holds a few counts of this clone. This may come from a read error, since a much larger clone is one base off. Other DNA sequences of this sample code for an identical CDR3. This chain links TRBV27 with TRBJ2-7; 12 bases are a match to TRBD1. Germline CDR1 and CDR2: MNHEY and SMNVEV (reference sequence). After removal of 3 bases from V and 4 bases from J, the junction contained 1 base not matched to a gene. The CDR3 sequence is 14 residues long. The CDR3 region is CASSLGQGAYEQYF. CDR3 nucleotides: TGTGCCAGCAGTTTGGGACAGGGGGCGTACGAGCAGTACTTC.